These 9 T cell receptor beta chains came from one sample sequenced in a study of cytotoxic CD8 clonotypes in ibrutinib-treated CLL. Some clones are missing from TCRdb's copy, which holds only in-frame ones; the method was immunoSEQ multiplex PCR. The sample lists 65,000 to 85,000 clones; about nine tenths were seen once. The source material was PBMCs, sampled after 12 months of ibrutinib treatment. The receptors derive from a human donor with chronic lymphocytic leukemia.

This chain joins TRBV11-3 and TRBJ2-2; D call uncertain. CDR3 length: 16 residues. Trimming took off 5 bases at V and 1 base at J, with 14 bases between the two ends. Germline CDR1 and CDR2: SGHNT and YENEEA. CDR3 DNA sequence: TGTGCCAGCAGCCGGACCGCTCTGGGGAACACCGGGGAGCTGTTTTTT. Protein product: CASSRTALGNTGELFF.

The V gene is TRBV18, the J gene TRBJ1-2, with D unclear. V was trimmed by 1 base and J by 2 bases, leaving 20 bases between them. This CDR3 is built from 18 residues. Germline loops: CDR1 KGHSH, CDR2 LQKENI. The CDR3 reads CASSPRAQWEPLNYGYTF. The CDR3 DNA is TGTGCCAGCTCACCACGAGCGCAGTGGGAACCCCTCAACTATGGCTACACCTTC.

CDR3 DNA sequence: TGTGCCAGCAGCCGGGGACTAGCGTTGGGAGATACGCAGTATTTT. As protein: CASSRGLALGDTQYF. V is TRBV5-4 and J is TRBJ2-3, with TRBD2 matching 10 bases. The CDR3 runs to 15 residues. Germline V gene sequence: CDR1 SGHNT, CDR2 YYREEE (reference sequence). J lost 5 bases, V lost 4 bases, and 7 bases had no gene match.

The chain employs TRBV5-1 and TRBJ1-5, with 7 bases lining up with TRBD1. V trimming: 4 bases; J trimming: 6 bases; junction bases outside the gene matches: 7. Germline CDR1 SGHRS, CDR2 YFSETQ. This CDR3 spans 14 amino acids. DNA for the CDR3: TGCGCCAGCAGCCCAGGGGGGAAGGGTCAGCCCCAGCATTTT. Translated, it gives CASSPGGKGQPQHF.

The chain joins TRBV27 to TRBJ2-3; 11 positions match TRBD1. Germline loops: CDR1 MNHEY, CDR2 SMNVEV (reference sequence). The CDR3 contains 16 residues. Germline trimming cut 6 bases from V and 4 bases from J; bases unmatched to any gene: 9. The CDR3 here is CASRPDRDRGSDTQYF. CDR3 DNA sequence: TGTGCCAGCAGGCCCGACCGGGACAGGGGGTCAGATACGCAGTATTTT.

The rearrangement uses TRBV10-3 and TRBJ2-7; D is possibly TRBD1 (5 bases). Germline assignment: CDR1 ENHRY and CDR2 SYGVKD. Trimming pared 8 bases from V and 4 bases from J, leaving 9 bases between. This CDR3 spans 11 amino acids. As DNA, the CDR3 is TGTGCCATCGCTTCAGGGTACGAGCAGTACTTC. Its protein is CAIASGYEQYF.

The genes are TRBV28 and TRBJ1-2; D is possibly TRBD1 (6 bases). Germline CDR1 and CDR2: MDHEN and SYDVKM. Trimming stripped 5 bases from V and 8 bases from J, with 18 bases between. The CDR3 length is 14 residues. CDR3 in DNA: TGTGCCAGCAGTCCGGGGGGCCCCGTTGACGGCTACACCTTC. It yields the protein CASSPGGPVDGYTF.

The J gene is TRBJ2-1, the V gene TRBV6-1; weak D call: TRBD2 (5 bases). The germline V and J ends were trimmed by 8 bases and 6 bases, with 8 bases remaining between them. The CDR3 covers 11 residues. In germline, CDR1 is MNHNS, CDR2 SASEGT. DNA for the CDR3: TGTGCCAGCCGGGGTCCCAATGAGCAGTTCTTC. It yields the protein CASRGPNEQFF.

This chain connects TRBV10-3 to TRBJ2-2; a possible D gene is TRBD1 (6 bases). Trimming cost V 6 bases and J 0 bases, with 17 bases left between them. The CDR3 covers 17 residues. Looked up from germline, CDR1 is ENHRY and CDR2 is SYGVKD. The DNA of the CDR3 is TGTGCCATCAGGAGCTCCCCCACAGGGACGAACACCGGGGAGCTGTTTTTT. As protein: CAIRSSPTGTNTGELFF.